This T cell receptor beta chain was identified in a study of human T cells and chemical hapten exposure (dated by TCRdb to the early 2020s). Looking at the study overall: For sensitization, 2% DPC in acetone was applied to a roughly 2 cm by roughly 2 cm area of upper inner arm skin. Throughout the approximately 24-week study period, patients were also given weekly therapeutic DPC doses on the scalp. Patch testing was done on the upper back using Finn chambers containing 0.01% DPC, and results were scored after 6 days according to International Contact Dermatitis Research Group standards. The patient cohort, mostly female, included alopecia areata with under or over 50% scalp involvement, alopecia totalis and alopecia universalis. Libraries were pooled for sequencing, and variation in per-sample TCR yields was attributed mainly to small differences in library volumes within the pool. Peripheral blood TCR repertoire changes were tracked in vivo in alopecia patients during primary and secondary sensitization to the hapten diphenylcyclopropenone (DPC). Blood samples were taken from patients before sensitization (week 0) and at 2, 6 and about 24 weeks after DPC sensitization. Blood for TCR sequencing was provided by twenty-nine alopecia patients at one to four time points (pre-sensitization, 2, 6 and 24 weeks). What the study reported, not specific to this receptor: Repeated subsampling changed both the strength of the expansion versus patch-test correlation and the threshold at which that correlation became significant. Because all patients had alopecia, a presumed autoimmune disease, the immune response of the patients might differ from that of healthy individuals. DPC sensitization did not change how many TCRs were above 1 in 1000 frequency, and no evidence was found of alterations in global repertoire structure. Patch test score was positively correlated with the number of PT1 expanded TCRs, with significance at thresholds 8, 16 and 32 but not at 4. Expanded TCRs formed significantly more large CDR3 similarity clusters than pre-sensitization or healthy control sets, consistent with antigen-driven responses.

A word on this clonotype: No cognate antigen has been identified for it. No clone much larger than this one lies a single base away; base qualities are absent.

Explained via the paper, the time point label denotes: patch test 1, 2 weeks after DPC sensitization. The treatment or condition label here, explained by the study, means: therapeutic diphenylcyclopropenone sensitization with weekly scalp DPC. At each patch-test visit, blood was drawn before the patch test was applied. To be eligible, patients had to be aged 18 to 70, diagnosed with alopecia and judged suitable for DPC therapy, while pregnant patients were excluded. Unfractionated whole blood was collected in Tempus Blood RNA tubes, and total RNA was extracted from that blood. Receptor amplification or capture employed RACE. TCRdb records NextSeq 500 as the sequencer. During library preparation, unique molecular identifiers were attached to individual cDNA molecules so that TCRs could be counted in a quantitative, reproducible way. Each blood RNA sample was used to sequence both TCR alpha and TCR beta chains. Per the original workflow: Samples had a median of around 92,000 TCRs, with a range from about 23,224 to 750,000. The Decombinator software suite was used to annotate V, J and CDR3 in the TCR reads. For the PS versus PT1 abundance plots, all samples were subsampled to the same number of TCRs (28,000). TCRs were defined as expanded if absent before sensitization and observed at least eight times at the 2-week time point. TCRdb trimmed public reads at Q25 via fastp, called clones via MiXCR and kept in-frame beta chains. Each entry merges the rows of one CDR3 protein and shows their most common DNA and genes. TCRdb assigned the V and J calls; the authors' analysis was not used. Recorded for this sample are around 340,000 distinct CDR3 sequences; roughly 6.9% of them occurred a single time. The ten largest clones take up 7.5% to 8.5% of the sample.

Relative to germline, V is 4 bases shorter and J is 2 bases shorter, with 12 bases between their ends. Including the terminal cysteine and phenylalanine, the CDR3 comprises 14 residues. Of all the DNA, just the CDR3 is kept, 42 bases in frame from base 1. This clonotype was obtained from a woman aged 18 to 35 with alopecia areata. Some clones in this sample may be carry-over from other donors' samples. This receptor chain uses TRBV12-3 or TRBV12-4 and TRBJ2-7, with a weak D call of TRBD1 (6 bases match). Material: whole blood, obtained in connection with sensitization to the hapten diphenylcyclopropenone (DPC). The bases read TGTGCCAGCAGTTGGGGGACACCACCCTACGAGCAGTACTTC. The encoded protein is CASSWGTPPYEQYF.